This TCR beta chain is from a study of OX40 agonist ivuxolimab in advanced cancers. Generated by immunoSEQ multiplex PCR, the TCRdb table keeps only in-frame clones and is missing some. The table records over 55,000 clones, roughly nine tenths of them present only once. Deletions cut 2 bases from V and 0 bases from J, with 11 bases between. Germline V gives CDR1 MNHNS, CDR2 SASEGT. This CDR3 spans 15 amino acids. This receptor was identified in an adult with an advanced solid tumor such as melanoma, head and neck, liver or kidney cancer. Sequenced here: CD4+ or CD8+ T cells sorted from blood, sampled in a trial of the OX40 agonist ivuxolimab. The chain links TRBV6-1 to TRBJ2-7; D not certain. The CDR3 reads CASSEFGGISYEQYF. Written as DNA, the CDR3 is TGTGCCAGCAGTGAATTCGGCGGCATCTCCTACGAGCAGTACTTC.